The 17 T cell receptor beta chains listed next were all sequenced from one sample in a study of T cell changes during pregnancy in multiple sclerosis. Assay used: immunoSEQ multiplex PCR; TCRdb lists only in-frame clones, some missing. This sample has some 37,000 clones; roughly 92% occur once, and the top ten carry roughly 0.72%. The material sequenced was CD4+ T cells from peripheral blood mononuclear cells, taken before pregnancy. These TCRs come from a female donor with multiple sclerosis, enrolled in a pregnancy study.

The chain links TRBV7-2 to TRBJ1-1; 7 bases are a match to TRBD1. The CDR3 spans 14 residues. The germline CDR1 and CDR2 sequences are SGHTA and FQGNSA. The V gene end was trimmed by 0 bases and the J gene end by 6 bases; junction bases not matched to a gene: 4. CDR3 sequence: CASSLAKGAAEAFF. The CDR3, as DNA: TGTGCCAGCAGCTTAGCGAAGGGGGCGGCTGAAGCTTTCTTT.

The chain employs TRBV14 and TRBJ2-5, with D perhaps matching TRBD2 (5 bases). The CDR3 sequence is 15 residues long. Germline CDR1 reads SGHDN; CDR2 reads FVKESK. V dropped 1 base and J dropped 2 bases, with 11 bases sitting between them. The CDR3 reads CASSQAGIGQETQYF. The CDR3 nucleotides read TGTGCCAGCAGCCAAGCGGGAATCGGTCAAGAGACCCAGTACTTC.

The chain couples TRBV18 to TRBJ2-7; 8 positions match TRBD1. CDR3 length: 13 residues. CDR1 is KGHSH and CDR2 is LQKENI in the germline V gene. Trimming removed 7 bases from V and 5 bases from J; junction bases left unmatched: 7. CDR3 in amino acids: CASLITGGHEQYF. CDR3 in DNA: TGTGCCAGCTTAATTACAGGGGGGCACGAGCAGTACTTC.

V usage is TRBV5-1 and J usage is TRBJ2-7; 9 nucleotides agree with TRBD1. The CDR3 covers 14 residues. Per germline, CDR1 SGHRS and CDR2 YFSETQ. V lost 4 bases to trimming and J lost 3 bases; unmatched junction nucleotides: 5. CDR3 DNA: TGCGCCAGCAGCCCCCCGGACAGGGGCTACGAGCAGTACTTC. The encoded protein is CASSPPDRGYEQYF.

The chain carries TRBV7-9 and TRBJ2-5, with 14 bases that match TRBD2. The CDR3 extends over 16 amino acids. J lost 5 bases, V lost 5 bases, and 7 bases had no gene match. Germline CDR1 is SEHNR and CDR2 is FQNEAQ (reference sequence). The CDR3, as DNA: TGTGCCAGCAGCCTGACTAGCGGGAGGGCCGGGGAGACCCAGTACTTC. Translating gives CASSLTSGRAGETQYF.

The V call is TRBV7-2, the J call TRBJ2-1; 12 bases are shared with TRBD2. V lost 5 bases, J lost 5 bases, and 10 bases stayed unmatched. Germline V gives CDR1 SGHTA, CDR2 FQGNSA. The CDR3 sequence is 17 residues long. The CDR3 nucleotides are TGTGCCAGCAGCCCCAACGGACTAGCGGGATTCAACAATGAGCAGTTCTTC. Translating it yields CASSPNGLAGFNNEQFF.

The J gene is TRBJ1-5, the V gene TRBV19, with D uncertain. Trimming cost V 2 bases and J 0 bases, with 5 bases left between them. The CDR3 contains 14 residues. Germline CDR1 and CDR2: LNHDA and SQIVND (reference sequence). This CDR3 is CASSIQDSNQPQHF. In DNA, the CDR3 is TGTGCCAGTAGTATACAGGATAGCAATCAGCCCCAGCATTTT.

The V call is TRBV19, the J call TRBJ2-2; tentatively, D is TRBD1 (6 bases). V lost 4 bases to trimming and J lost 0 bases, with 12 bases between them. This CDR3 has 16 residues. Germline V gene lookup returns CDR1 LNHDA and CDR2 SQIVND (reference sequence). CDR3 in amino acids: CASSTSGVPNTGELFF. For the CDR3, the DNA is TGTGCCAGTAGTACCTCAGGGGTCCCGAACACCGGGGAGCTGTTTTTT.

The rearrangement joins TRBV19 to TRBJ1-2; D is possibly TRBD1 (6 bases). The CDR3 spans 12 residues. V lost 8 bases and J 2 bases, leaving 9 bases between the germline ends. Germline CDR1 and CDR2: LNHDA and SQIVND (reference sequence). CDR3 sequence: CASGDRNYGYTF. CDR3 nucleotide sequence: TGTGCCAGTGGCGACAGGAACTATGGCTACACCTTC.

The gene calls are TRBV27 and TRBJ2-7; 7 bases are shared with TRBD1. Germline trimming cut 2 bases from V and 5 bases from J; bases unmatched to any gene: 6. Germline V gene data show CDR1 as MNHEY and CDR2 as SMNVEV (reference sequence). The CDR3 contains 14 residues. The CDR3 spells CASSLVGGTNEQYF. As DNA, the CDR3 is TGTGCCAGCAGTTTAGTAGGGGGCACCAACGAGCAGTACTTC.

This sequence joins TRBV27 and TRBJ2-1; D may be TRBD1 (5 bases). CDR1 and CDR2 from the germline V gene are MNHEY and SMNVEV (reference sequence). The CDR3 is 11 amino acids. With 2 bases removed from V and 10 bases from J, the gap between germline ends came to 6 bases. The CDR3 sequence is CASSLKGEQFF. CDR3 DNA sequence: TGTGCCAGCAGTTTAAAGGGGGAGCAGTTCTTC.

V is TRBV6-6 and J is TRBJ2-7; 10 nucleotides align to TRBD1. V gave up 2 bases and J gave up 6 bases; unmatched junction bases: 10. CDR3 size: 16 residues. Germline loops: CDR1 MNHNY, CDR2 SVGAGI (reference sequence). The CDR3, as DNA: TGTGCCAGCAGTTACCACAATCCGGGACAGGGGAGCGAGCAGTACTTC. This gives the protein CASSYHNPGQGSEQYF.

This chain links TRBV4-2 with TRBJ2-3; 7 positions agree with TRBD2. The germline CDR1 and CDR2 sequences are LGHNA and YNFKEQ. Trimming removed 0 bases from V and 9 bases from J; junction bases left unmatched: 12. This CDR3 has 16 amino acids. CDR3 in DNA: TGTGCCAGCAGCCAAGACGGGACTATCGTCTCCGAGACGCAGTATTTT. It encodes CASSQDGTIVSETQYF.

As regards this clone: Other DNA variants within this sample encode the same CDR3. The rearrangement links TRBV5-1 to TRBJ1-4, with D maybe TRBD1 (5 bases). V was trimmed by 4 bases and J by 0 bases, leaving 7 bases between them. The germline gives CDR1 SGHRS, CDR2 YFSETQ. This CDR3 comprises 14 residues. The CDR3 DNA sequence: TGCGCCAGCAGCATGACAGCAACTAATGAAAAACTGTTTTTT. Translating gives CASSMTATNEKLFF. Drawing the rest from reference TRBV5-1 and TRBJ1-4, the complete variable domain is KAGVTQTPRYLIKTRGQQVTLSCSPISGHRSVSWYQQTPGQGLQFLFEYFSETQRNKGNFPGRFSGRQFSNSRSEMNVSTLELGDSALYLCASSMTATNEKLFFGSGTQLSVL.

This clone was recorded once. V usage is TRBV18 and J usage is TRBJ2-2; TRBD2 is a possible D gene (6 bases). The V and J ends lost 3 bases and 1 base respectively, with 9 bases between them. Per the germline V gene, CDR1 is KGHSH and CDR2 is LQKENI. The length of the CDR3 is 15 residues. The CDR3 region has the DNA TGTGCCAGCTCACCCAAGGGAGGGAACACCGGGGAGCTGTTTTTT. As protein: CASSPKGGNTGELFF.

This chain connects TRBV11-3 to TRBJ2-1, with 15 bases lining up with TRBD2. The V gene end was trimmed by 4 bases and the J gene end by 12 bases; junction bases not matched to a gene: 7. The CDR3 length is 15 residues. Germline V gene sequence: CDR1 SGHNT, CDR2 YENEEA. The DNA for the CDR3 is TGTGCCAGCAGCTCAACTGGACTAGCGGGAGGGCGGCAGTTCTTC. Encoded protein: CASSSTGLAGGRQFF.

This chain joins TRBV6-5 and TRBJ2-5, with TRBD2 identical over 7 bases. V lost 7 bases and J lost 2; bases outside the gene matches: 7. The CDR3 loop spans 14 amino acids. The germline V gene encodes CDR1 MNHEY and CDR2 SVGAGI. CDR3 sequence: CASTPGGGQETQYF. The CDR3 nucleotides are TGTGCCAGCACCCCTGGCGGGGGTCAAGAGACCCAGTACTTC.